The 21 T cell receptor beta chains reported below all come from one sample, sequenced in a study of CDR3 diversity in severe acne. TCRdb recomputed calls from the PCR reads with MiXCR, one row per CDR3 protein. The data contain around 83,000 distinct CDR3 sequences, 49% of them singletons. Sequencing was carried out using blood. These TCRs come from a male donor with severe acne vulgaris.

This clonotype showed up just a few times. In DNA form, the CDR3 reads TGCGCCAGCAGCCCGGAAAGGAGAAACACTGAAGCTTTCTTT. Translated: CASSPERRNTEAFF. The rearrangement joins TRBV4-1 to TRBJ1-1; D gene uncertain. Germline V lookup: CDR1 MGHRA, CDR2 YSYEKL. The ends were cut back, 4 bases at V and 2 bases at J, with 11 bases in the middle. This CDR3 contains 14 residues.

Turning to this clonotype: A read error may be the cause here, since a much bigger clone is one base away. The V and J genes are TRBV9 and TRBJ2-5; TRBD2 aligns across 9 bases. Germline assignment: CDR1 SGDLS and CDR2 YYNGEE. The CDR3 sequence is 15 residues long. The CDR3 sequence: CASSPRVAGEGTRYF. The CDR3 bases are TGTGCCAGCAGCCCTAGAGTAGCGGGGGAAGGGACCCGGTACTTC.

This chain joins TRBV5-6 and TRBJ2-6; D not certain. The CDR3 covers 15 residues. Germline V gene lookup returns CDR1 SGHDT and CDR2 YYEEEE. V dropped 0 bases and J dropped 0 bases, with 4 bases sitting between them. As DNA, the CDR3 is TGTGCCAGCAGCTTGGTTCACTCTGGGGCCAACGTCCTGACTTTC. Its protein is CASSLVHSGANVLTF. Full variable domain (missing parts from reference TRBV5-6 and TRBJ2-6): DAGVTQSPTHLIKTRGQQVTLRCSPKSGHDTVSWYQQALGQGPQFIFQYYEEEERQRGNFPDRFSGHQFPNYSSELNVNALLLGDSALYLCASSLVHSGANVLTFGAGSRLTVL.

The V and J genes are TRBV25-1 and TRBJ2-7; D not resolved. The CDR3 consists of 14 residues. Germline V CDR1 and CDR2: MGHDK, SYGVNS. Deletions cut 4 bases from V and 3 bases from J, with 13 bases between. The CDR3 bases are TGTGCCAGCAGTGGCCATCTATCCAGCTACGAGCAGTACTTC. Translation gives CASSGHLSSYEQYF.

This clonotype was observed once. The chain joins TRBV6-2 or TRBV6-3 to TRBJ2-5; 7 bases align to TRBD2. Germline V gene lookup returns CDR1 MNHEY and CDR2 SVGEGT. The CDR3 totals 14 residues. V dropped 10 bases and J dropped 7; count of bases not matched to a gene: 15. This chain's CDR3 is CATSNRREEGTQYF. In DNA, the CDR3 is TGTGCCACCTCAAACCGACGGGAGGAAGGGACCCAGTACTTC.

Ten or more counts support this clonotype. The chain is built from TRBV24-1 and TRBJ2-3, with 8 bases lining up with TRBD2. CDR1 KGHDR and CDR2 SFDVKD come from the germline V gene. The trim removed 5 bases at V and 3 bases at J, leaving 12 bases unmatched. The CDR3 is made up of 17 amino acids. CDR3 sequence: CATSAHTGGRATDTQYF. CDR3 DNA sequence: TGTGCCACCAGTGCTCACACGGGGGGGAGGGCTACAGATACGCAGTATTTT.

In regard to this clonotype: A read error is possible here, since a much larger clone lies one base away. The V and J genes are TRBV10-3 and TRBJ2-2; 12 bases line up with TRBD2. Looked up from germline, CDR1 is ENHRY and CDR2 is SYGVKD. The CDR3 runs to 19 residues. Written as DNA, the CDR3 is TGTGCCTTCAGTGAAAATTGGCTAGCGGGAGGGCAGGGCACCGGGGAGCTGTTTTTT. As protein: CAFSENWLAGGQGTGELFF.

The chain combines TRBV15 with TRBJ2-4, with 10 bases that match TRBD1. CDR3 size: 17 residues. Losses at the gene ends were 1 base for V and 4 bases for J; bases not matched to a gene: 7. Germline lookup yields CDR1 LNHNV and CDR2 YYDKDF (reference sequence). The CDR3 spells CATSRGYGQGEKNIQYF. CDR3 DNA: TGTGCCACCAGCAGAGGTTACGGACAGGGGGAAAAAAACATTCAGTACTTC. Using reference TRBV15 and TRBJ2-4 for the parts outside the CDR3, the full variable domain is DAMVIQNPRYQVTQFGKPVTLSCSQTLNHNVMYWYQQKSSQAPKLLFHYYDKDFNNEADTPDNFQSRRPNTSFCFLDIRSPGLGDTAMYLCATSRGYGQGEKNIQYFGAGTRLSVL.

This clonotype appeared a few times. The chain joins TRBV9 to TRBJ1-1; possible D gene TRBD1, 5 bases. The CDR3 contains 13 residues. Looked up from germline, CDR1 is SGDLS and CDR2 is YYNGEE. V lost 3 bases and J 5 bases, leaving 11 bases between the germline ends. The CDR3 region has the DNA TGTGCCAGCAGCGCCGGGGGGGGGACTGAAGCTTTCTTT. Its translation: CASSAGGGTEAFF.

The chain uses TRBV12-3 or TRBV12-4 and TRBJ2-1, with TRBD2 matching 7 bases. V shed 3 bases, J shed 12 bases, and the junction held 14 bases outside the gene matches. The CDR3 is 15 amino acids. CDR3 in DNA: TGTGCCAGCAGTTTCCCTAGCGGAGGGCCAGATACGCAGTTCTTC. Translating it yields CASSFPSGGPDTQFF.

This chain connects TRBV14 to TRBJ1-2; a weak D match, TRBD1 (6 bases). Germline V gene lookup returns CDR1 SGHDN and CDR2 FVKESK. Trimming left V 1 base short and J 7 bases short, with 13 bases between. The CDR3 contains 14 residues. The CDR3 DNA reads as TGTGCCAGCAGCCAAGTCTCCTCAGGGGTTGGCTACACCTTC. It specifies CASSQVSSGVGYTF.

By share, this clonotype ranks as medium-sized. This chain links TRBV2 with TRBJ2-7; D is ambiguous. Germline V CDR1 and CDR2: SNHLY, FYNNEI. This CDR3 contains 10 residues. The ends were cut back, 4 bases at V and 6 bases at J, with 4 bases in the middle. CDR3: CASSVTEQYF. CDR3 nucleotide sequence: TGTGCCAGCAGTGTGACCGAGCAGTACTTC.

This chain connects TRBV5-1 to TRBJ2-7; 9 bases are shared with TRBD1. The CDR3 runs to 15 residues. CDR1 is SGHRS, CDR2 YFSETQ, per germline. V was clipped by 1 base and J by 0 bases; unmatched bases: 2. For the CDR3, the DNA is TGCGCCAGCAGCTTGTCGGGACAGGGCTCCTACGAGCAGTACTTC. It is translated as CASSLSGQGSYEQYF.

This clonotype was counted ten times or more. The chain recombines TRBV20-1 with TRBJ2-1, with 10 bases lining up with TRBD2. The trim removed 3 bases at V and 3 bases at J, leaving 11 bases unmatched. CDR3 length: 17 amino acids. Germline V gene lookup returns CDR1 DFQATT and CDR2 SNEGSKA (reference sequence). In DNA form, the CDR3 reads TGCAGTGCTAGTGCCGTTGGACTAGCGGAGCACTACAATGAGCAGTTCTTC. Its protein is CSASAVGLAEHYNEQFF.

This clonotype came up once. The chain employs TRBV28 and TRBJ2-6; the D is unclear. The length of the CDR3 is 13 residues. Looked up from germline, CDR1 is MDHEN and CDR2 is SYDVKM. V was cut by 8 bases and J by 4 bases, with 9 bases left in between. The DNA of the CDR3 is TGTGCCAGCCTAGACGGGGGGGCCAACGTCCTGACTTTC. Its translation is CASLDGGANVLTF.

Only a few counts were recorded for this clonotype. The J gene is TRBJ1-2, the V gene TRBV28; the D is unclear. V shed 6 bases and J shed 8 bases, with 16 bases lying between them. The germline V gene has CDR1 MDHEN and CDR2 SYDVKM. The CDR3 consists of 13 residues. CDR3 region: CASRDPRLGGYTF. DNA of the CDR3: TGTGCCAGCAGGGACCCTCGGTTGGGGGGCTACACCTTC.

This clonotype occurred a few times. CDR3: CASSLDMADSPLHF. CDR3 DNA sequence: TGTGCCAGCAGCTTAGACATGGCCGATTCACCCCTCCACTTT. The genes are TRBV11-3 and TRBJ1-6; unclear D gene. Germline V gene sequence: CDR1 SGHNT, CDR2 YENEEA. V gave up 0 bases and J gave up 8 bases, with 8 bases separating them. There are 14 residues in the CDR3.

Note on this clonotype: One end of the junction varies from germline; a read error may be responsible. The chain couples TRBV10-3 to TRBJ2-5; D possibly corresponds to TRBD1 (6 bases). The J call is in doubt because the DNA end fits TRBJ2-7 better. The CDR3 contains 13 residues. The germline V gene has CDR1 ENHRY and CDR2 SYGVKD. CDR3 sequence: CASSYSTGNEQYF. In nucleotides, the CDR3 is TGTGCCAGCAGTTACTCCACAGGGAACGAGCAGTACTTC.

This clonotype was counted at least ten times. The chain carries TRBV13 and TRBJ2-7; D gene unclear. The CDR3 runs 11 residues. In germline, CDR1 is PRHDT, CDR2 FYEKMQ (reference sequence). V was clipped by 0 bases and J by 3 bases, with 0 bases between them. The CDR3 sequence: CASSLGYEQYV. The CDR3 bases are TGTGCCAGCAGCTTAGGCTACGAGCAGTACGTC.

The chain combines TRBV11-3 with TRBJ2-5; the match to TRBD2 covers 14 bases. Germline lookup yields CDR1 SGHNT and CDR2 YENEEA. The junction had 2 bases not matched to a gene; V was cut back by 0 bases and J by 5 bases. The CDR3 runs to 16 residues. The CDR3 sequence: CASSLEGLAGAETQYF. CDR3 sequence (DNA): TGTGCCAGCAGCTTAGAGGGACTAGCGGGAGCGGAGACCCAGTACTTC.

V gene TRBV20-1 combines with J gene TRBJ2-2; a weak D match, TRBD1 (6 bases). The CDR3 extends over 13 amino acids. V lost 6 bases, J lost 4 bases, and 12 bases lay in between. Per the germline V gene, CDR1 is DFQATT and CDR2 is SNEGSKA (reference sequence). The CDR3 DNA follows: TGCAGTGCCCAGCAGGGGTTCACCGGGGAGCTGTTTTTT. As protein: CSAQQGFTGELFF.